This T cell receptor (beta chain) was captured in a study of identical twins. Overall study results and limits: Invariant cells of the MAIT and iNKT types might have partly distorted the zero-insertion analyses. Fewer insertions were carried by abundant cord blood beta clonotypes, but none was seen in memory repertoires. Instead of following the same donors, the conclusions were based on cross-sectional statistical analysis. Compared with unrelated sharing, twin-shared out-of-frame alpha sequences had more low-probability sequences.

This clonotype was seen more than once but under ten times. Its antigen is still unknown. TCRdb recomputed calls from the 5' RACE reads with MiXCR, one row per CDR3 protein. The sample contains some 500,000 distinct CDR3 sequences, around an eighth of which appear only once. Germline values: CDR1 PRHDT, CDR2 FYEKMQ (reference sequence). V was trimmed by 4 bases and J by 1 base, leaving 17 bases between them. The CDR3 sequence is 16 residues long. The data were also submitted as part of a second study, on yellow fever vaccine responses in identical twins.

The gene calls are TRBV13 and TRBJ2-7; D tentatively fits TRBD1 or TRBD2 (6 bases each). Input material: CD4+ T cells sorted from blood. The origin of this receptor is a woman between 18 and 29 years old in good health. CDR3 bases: TGTGCCAGCAGCTCCCTTGGGGGGCGAGGTTCCTACGAGCAGTACTTC. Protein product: CASSSLGGRGSYEQYF. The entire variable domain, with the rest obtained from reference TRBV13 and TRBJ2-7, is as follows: AAGVIQSPRHLIKEKRETATLKCYPIPRHDTVYWYQQGPGQDPQFLISFYEKMQSDKGSIPDRFSAQQFSDYHSELNMSSLELGDSALYFCASSSLGGRGSYEQYFGPGTRLTVT.